The source of this TCR beta chain is a study of regulatory T cells in long-lasting Graves disease. Libraries of TCR beta came from iRepertoire HTBI primers plus Arm-PCR of CDR3 regions. TCRdb called the multiplex PCR reads again in MiXCR, with one record for every CDR3 protein. Of about 240,000 distinct CDR3 sequences listed, 20% to 25% were seen once; the top ten hold approximately 15%. Ten or more counts support this clonotype. Trimming left V 7 bases short and J 0 bases short, with 13 bases between. Germline values: CDR1 MDHEN, CDR2 SYDVKM. The CDR3 is 15 residues long. Specified time point: newly diagnosed GD, antithyroid drugs for less than 3 months. RNA isolated from PBMCs was used to make the TCR library.

V and J are TRBV28 and TRBJ1-5; D might be TRBD1 (5 bases). This sample comprised peripheral blood mononuclear cells (PBMCs), obtained at new diagnosis, from a patient treated with antithyroid drugs. The clonotype originates from a female donor with Graves disease. The CDR3 DNA reads as TGTGCCAGCACCCGAGCAGGGTATAGCAATCAGCCCCAGCATTTT. Protein product: CASTRAGYSNQPQHF.